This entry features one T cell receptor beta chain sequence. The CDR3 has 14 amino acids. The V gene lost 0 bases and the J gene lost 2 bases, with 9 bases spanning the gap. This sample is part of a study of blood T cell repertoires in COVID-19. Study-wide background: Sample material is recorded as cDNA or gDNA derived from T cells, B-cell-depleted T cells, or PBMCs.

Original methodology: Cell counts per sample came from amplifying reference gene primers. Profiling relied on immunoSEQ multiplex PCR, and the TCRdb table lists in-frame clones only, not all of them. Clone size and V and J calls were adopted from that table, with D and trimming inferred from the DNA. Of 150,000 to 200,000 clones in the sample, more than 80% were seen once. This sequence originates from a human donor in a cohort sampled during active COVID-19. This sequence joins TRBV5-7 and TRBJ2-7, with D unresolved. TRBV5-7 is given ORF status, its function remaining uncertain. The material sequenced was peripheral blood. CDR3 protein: CASSLAGRPYEQYF. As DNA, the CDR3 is TGTGCCAGCAGCTTGGCGGGTAGACCCTACGAGCAGTACTTC.